This T cell receptor (beta chain) was retrieved from a study of Graves' ophthalmopathy and Graves' hyperthyroidism. For repertoire sequencing, the TCR beta CDR3 regions were amplified from RNA transcripts. First-round RT-PCR relied on HTBI primers, and a second-round multiplex PCR came next. One entry per CDR3 protein results from TCRdb running MiXCR on the multiplex PCR reads. The data contain fewer than 400,000 distinct CDR3 sequences, roughly 18% of them singletons. Ophthalmopathy donors' eye disease showed moderate-to-severe activity, CAS of at least 3, NOSPECS of at least 4 and duration under 3 months. PBMCs had their origin in fresh peripheral blood (about 10 ml). This clonotype was counted many times. Germline loops: CDR1 SGHTA, CDR2 FQGNSA. Between the trimmed V and J ends, which lost 0 bases and 4 bases, there was a span of 12 bases. The CDR3 consists of 16 residues.

Sequenced: peripheral blood. The V gene is TRBV7-2, the J gene TRBJ2-2; either TRBD1 or TRBD2 may fit D (5 bases each). This sequence originates from a young woman with Graves' ophthalmopathy. The CDR3 reads CASSLATGRSTGELFF. In nucleotides, the CDR3 is TGTGCCAGCAGCTTAGCGACGGGACGGAGCACCGGGGAGCTGTTTTTT. The variable domain in full, completed from reference TRBV7-2 and TRBJ2-2, reads GAGVSQSPSNKVTEKGKDVELRCDPISGHTALYWYRQSLGQGLEFLIYFQGNSAPDKSGLPSDRFSAERTGGSVSTLTIQRTQQEDSAVYLCASSLATGRSTGELFFGEGSRLTVL.